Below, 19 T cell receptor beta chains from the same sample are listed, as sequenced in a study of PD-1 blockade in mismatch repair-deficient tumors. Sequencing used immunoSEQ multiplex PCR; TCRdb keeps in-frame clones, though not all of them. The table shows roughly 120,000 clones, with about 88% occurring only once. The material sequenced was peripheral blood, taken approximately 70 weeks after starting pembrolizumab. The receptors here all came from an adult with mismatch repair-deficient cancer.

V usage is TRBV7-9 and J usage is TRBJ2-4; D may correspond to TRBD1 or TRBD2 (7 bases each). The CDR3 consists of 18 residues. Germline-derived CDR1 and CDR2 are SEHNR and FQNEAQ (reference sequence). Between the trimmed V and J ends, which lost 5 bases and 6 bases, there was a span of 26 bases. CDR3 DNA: TGTGCCAGCAGCCCACCCTCCAGGGGGGGAGTGGTAGGAAACATTCAGTACTTC. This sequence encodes CASSPPSRGGVVGNIQYF.

The CDR3 DNA reads as TGTGCCAGCAGCCCCGCGAACACTGAAGCTTTCTTT. It is translated as CASSPANTEAFF. The chain joins TRBV13 to TRBJ1-1; D is unclear. There are 12 residues in the CDR3. The germline CDR1 and CDR2 sequences are PRHDT and FYEKMQ (reference sequence). Trimming left V 5 bases short and J 1 base short, with 5 bases between.

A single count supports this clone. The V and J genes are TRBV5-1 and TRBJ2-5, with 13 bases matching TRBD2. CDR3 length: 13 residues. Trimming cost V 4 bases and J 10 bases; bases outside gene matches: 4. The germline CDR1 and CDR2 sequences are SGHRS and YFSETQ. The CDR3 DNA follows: TGCGCCAGCAGCGGAACTAGCGGGAGGGACCAGTACTTC. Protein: CASSGTSGRDQYF. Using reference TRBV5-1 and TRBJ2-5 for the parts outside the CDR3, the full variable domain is KAGVTQTPRYLIKTRGQQVTLSCSPISGHRSVSWYQQTPGQGLQFLFEYFSETQRNKGNFPGRFSGRQFSNSRSEMNVSTLELGDSALYLCASSGTSGRDQYFGPGTRLLVL.

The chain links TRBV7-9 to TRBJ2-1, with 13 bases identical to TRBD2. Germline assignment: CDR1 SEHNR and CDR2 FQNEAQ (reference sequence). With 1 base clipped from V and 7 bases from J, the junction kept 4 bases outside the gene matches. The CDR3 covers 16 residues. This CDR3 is CASSLVTLAGGNEQFF. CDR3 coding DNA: TGTGCCAGCAGCTTAGTTACACTAGCGGGAGGGAATGAGCAGTTCTTC.

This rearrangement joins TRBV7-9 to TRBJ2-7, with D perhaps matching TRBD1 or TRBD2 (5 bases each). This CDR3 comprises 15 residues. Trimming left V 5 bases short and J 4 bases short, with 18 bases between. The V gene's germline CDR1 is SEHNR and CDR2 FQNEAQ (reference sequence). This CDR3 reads CASSPGQQGPYEQYF. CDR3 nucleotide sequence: TGTGCCAGCAGCCCGGGGCAGCAGGGTCCTTACGAGCAGTACTTC.

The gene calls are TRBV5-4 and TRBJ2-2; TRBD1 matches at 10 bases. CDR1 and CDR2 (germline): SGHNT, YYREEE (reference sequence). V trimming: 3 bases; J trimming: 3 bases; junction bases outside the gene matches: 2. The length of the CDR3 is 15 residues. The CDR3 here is CASSYGTGDTGELFF. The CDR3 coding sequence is TGTGCCAGCAGCTACGGGACAGGGGACACCGGGGAGCTGTTTTTT. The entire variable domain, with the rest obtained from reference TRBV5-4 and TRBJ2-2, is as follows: ETGVTQSPTHLIKTRGQQVTLRCSSQSGHNTVSWYQQALGQGPQFIFQYYREEENGRGNFPPRFSGLQFPNYSSELNVNALELDDSALYLCASSYGTGDTGELFFGEGSRLTVL.

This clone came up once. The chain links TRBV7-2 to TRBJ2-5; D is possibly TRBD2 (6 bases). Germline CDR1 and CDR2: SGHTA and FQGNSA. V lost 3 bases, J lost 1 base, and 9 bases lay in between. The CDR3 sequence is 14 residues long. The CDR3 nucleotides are TGTGCCAGCAGCTTTAAGCGGGTCCAAGAGACCCAGTACTTC. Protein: CASSFKRVQETQYF. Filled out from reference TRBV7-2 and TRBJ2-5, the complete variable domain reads GAGVSQSPSNKVTEKGKDVELRCDPISGHTALYWYRQSLGQGLEFLIYFQGNSAPDKSGLPSDRFSAERTGGSVSTLTIQRTQQEDSAVYLCASSFKRVQETQYFGPGTRLLVL.

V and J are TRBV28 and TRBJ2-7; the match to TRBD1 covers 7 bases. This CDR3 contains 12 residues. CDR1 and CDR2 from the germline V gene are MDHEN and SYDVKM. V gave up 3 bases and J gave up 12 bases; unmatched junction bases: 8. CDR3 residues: CASSFEQGSWYF. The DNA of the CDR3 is TGTGCCAGCAGTTTCGAACAGGGGAGCTGGTACTTC. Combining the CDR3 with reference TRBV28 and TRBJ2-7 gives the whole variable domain DVKVTQSSRYLVKRTGEKVFLECVQDMDHENMFWYRQDPGLGLRLIYFSYDVKMKEKGDIPEGYSVSREKKERFSLILESASTNQTSMYLCASSFEQGSWYFGPGTRLTVT.

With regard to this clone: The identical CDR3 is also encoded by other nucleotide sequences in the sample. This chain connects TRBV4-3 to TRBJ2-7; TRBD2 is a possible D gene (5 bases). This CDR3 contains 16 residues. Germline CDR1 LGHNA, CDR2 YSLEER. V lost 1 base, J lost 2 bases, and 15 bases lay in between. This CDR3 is CASSQALLGGPYEQYF. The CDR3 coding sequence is TGCGCCAGCAGCCAAGCCCTCCTAGGAGGTCCCTACGAGCAGTACTTC.

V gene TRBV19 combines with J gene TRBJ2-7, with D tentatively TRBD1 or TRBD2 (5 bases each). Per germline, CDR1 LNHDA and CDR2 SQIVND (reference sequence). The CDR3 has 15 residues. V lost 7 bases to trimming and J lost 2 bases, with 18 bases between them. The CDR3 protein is CASNNPGTSPYEQYF. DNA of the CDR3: TGTGCCAGTAATAACCCCGGGACCTCCCCCTACGAGCAGTACTTC.

The CDR3 region is CASSQIGLYNEQFF. The DNA for the CDR3 is TGCGCCAGCAGCCAAATAGGGCTCTACAATGAGCAGTTCTTC. The V call is TRBV4-1, the J call TRBJ2-1; D remains unclear. The germline V gene encodes CDR1 MGHRA and CDR2 YSYEKL. The V gene lost 2 bases and the J gene lost 3 bases, with 8 bases spanning the gap. The CDR3 length is 14 residues.

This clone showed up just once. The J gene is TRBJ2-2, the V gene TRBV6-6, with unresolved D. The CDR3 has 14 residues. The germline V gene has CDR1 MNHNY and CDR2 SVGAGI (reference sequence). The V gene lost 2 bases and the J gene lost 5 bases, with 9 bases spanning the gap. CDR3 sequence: CASSYKGLTGELFF. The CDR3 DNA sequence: TGTGCCAGCAGTTACAAGGGTTTGACCGGGGAGCTGTTTTTT.

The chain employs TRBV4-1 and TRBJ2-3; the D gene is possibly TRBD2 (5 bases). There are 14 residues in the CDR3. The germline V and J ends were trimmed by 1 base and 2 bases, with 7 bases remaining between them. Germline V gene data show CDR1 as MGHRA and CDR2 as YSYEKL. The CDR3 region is CASSQALATDTQYF. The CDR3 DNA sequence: TGCGCCAGCAGCCAAGCTCTAGCCACAGATACGCAGTATTTT.

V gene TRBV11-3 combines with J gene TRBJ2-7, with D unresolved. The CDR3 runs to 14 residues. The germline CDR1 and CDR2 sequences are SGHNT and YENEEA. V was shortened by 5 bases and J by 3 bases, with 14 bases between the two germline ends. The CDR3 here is CASSNITQDYEQYF. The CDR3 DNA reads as TGTGCCAGCAGCAATATCACCCAAGACTACGAGCAGTACTTC.

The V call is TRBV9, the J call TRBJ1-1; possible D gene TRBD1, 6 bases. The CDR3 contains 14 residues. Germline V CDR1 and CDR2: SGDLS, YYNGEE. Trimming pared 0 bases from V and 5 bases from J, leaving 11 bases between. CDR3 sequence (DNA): TGTGCCAGCAGCGTAGCCGGGACACTAACTGAAGCTTTCTTT. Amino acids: CASSVAGTLTEAFF.

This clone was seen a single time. The CDR3 reads CASSFGLAGAGGGELFF. The CDR3, as DNA: TGTGCCAGCAGCTTCGGACTAGCGGGAGCGGGCGGCGGGGAGCTGTTTTTT. The chain carries TRBV7-2 and TRBJ2-2, with 13 positions matching TRBD2. This CDR3 is 17 amino acids long. Germline V gene sequence: CDR1 SGHTA, CDR2 FQGNSA. The V and J ends lost 3 bases and 7 bases, in that order; junction bases with no gene match: 8.

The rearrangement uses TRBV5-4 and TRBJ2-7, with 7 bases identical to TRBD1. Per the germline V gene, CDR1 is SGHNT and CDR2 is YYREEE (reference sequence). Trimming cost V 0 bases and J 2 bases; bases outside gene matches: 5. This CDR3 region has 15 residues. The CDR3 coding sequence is TGTGCCAGCAGCTTGGCGGCAGGGGGTACCTACGAGCAGTACTTC. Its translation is CASSLAAGGTYEQYF. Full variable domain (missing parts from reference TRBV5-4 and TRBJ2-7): ETGVTQSPTHLIKTRGQQVTLRCSSQSGHNTVSWYQQALGQGPQFIFQYYREEENGRGNFPPRFSGLQFPNYSSELNVNALELDDSALYLCASSLAAGGTYEQYFGPGTRLTVT.

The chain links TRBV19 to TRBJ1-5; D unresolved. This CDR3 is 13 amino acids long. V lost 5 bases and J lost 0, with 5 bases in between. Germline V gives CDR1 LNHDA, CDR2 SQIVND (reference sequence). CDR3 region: CASSESSNQPQHF. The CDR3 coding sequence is TGTGCCAGTAGTGAGTCTAGCAATCAGCCCCAGCATTTT.

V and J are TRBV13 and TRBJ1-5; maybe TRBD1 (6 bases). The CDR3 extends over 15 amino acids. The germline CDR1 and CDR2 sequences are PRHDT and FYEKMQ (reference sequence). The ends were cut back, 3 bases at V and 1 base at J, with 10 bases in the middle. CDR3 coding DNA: TGTGCCAGCAGCTTTGGGGGCCCGAGCAATCAGCCCCAGCATTTT. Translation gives CASSFGGPSNQPQHF.